This entry is about one T cell receptor (beta chain). There are many counts of this clone. It has no known antigen specificity. The sample holds no much larger clone one base away, and base qualities are not on file. The data were taken from a study of T cell responses to AZD1222 COVID-19 vaccine (dated by TCRdb to the early 2020s). Regarding the complete study: AZD1222 recipients given second doses at about 4 weeks or at about 12 weeks were pooled, since spike-specific TCR depth and breadth were not found to differ between the two schedules. A total of about 230 trial participants underwent TCR sequencing, of whom around 200 received two doses of AZD1222 and about 25 received two doses of the MenACWY control vaccine. Trial participants were enrolled by age into subgroups of 18-55, 56-69 and 70-plus years, and around 150, 28 and 57 TCR-sequenced participants, respectively, were included in these subgroups.

Points the paper makes about the study in general: The 56-69-year group was small, and its depth increase did not reach significance, likely because of low power. The whole spike protein was spanned by vaccine-associated CD4 TCRs, and dominant responses were seen in regions 160-218 and 743-854. Most participants were white British and females outnumbered males, and the authors suggested that clonal diversity may have been underestimated. Because no day 14 peak-response samples were available, the repertoires could be characterized only after the peak T cell response. Spike-specific TCR breadth and depth rose significantly after two AZD1222 doses compared with day 0 and with MenACWY recipients. Nearly half of unique spike-specific TCRs reportedly recognized epitopes outside regions mutated in the B.1.351 and B.1.1.7 variants. Conclusions about previously exposed vaccinees were limited because only a handful of AZD1222 recipients were SARS-CoV-2 seropositive at baseline.

The CDR3 regions of human TCRbeta chains were subjected to immunosequencing. The source study handled its data this way. Repertoire TCRs were checked for matches against a reference library of SARS-CoV-2-specific TCRs that had been generated using the MIRA antigen-specificity platform. Breadth meant the fraction of unique TCRs that were SARS-CoV-2-associated, whereas depth meant the fraction of total T cells that were SARS-CoV-2-associated. Each spike-specific TCR was assigned to its reactive spike region and to a CD4 or CD8 class using the MIRA data. Log10-transformed breadth and depth values were compared by one-way ANOVA with Sidak's multiple comparisons tests. Held by TCRdb, this immuneACCESS table contains in-frame sequences only and omits some clones. Under half of the omission traces to an unresolved V gene where checked; the cause of the rest is unknown. The DNA was the basis for D and trimming; V, J and clone size are from that table. The table for this sample lists 130,000 or so clones; about 86% of them were counted only once. The ten largest clones capture approximately 12% of the sample.

Explained via the paper, the time point label denotes: baseline before first vaccination. Vaccinee samples came from UK trials COV001 and COV002, including a single-blind randomized controlled phase 2/3 trial of AZD1222 (ChAdOx1 nCoV-19) in healthy adults. For TCRbeta chain sequencing, PBMC samples from trial participants were taken at day 0 and at day 28 after the second dose. CDR1 and CDR2, looked up from the germline V gene, are SGHRS and YFSETQ. At the junction V is shortened by 0 bases and J by 6 bases, with 7 bases in between. The CDR3 spans 14 residues, from the cysteine through the phenylalanine. Of the read, only the CDR3 DNA is kept; its 42 bases are in frame from base 1.

The receptor was isolated from an adult in good health. Recombination connected TRBV5-1 to TRBJ1-6; confidence is insufficient to name the D gene. This specimen was peripheral blood, taken on day 0 of AZD1222 vaccination. The bases read TGCGCCAGCAGCTTGGTCGCCAGTAATTCACCCCTCCACTTT. The translation is CASSLVASNSPLHF. With all but the CDR3 taken from the reference TRBV5-1 and TRBJ1-6 genes, the full variable domain is: KAGVTQTPRYLIKTRGQQVTLSCSPISGHRSVSWYQQTPGQGLQFLFEYFSETQRNKGNFPGRFSGRQFSNSRSEMNVSTLELGDSALYLCASSLVASNSPLHFGNGTRLTVT.